These 31 T cell receptor beta chains were sequenced from one sample in a study of CD8 T cells in ankylosing spondylitis. TCRdb reprocessed the 5' RACE reads via MiXCR and lists one record per CDR3 protein. The table shows some 140,000 distinct CDR3 sequences, with roughly 8.8% occurring only once. Sample: synovial fluid, either unsorted or a sorted T cell fraction (not recorded which). Source of these receptors: a male donor with ankylosing spondylitis.

The genes are TRBV6-1 and TRBJ1-2; perhaps TRBD1 as D (6 bases). This CDR3 has 12 residues. Trimming removed 8 bases from V and 4 bases from J, with 11 bases in between. Germline values: CDR1 MNHNS, CDR2 SASEGT. The CDR3, as DNA: TGTGCCAGCGGGGGACAAATCTATGGCTACACCTTC. Translation: CASGGQIYGYTF.

This clonotype was seen many times. CDR3 DNA: TGTGCCACCGGGCATGGGATCCCTCCAAGCGACCCATACGAGCAGTACTTC. Its protein is CATGHGIPPSDPYEQYF. V gene TRBV24-1 combines with J gene TRBJ2-7; no clear D. This CDR3 is built from 17 residues. The V gene lost 9 bases and the J gene lost 4 bases, with 27 bases spanning the gap. Germline V gene sequence: CDR1 KGHDR, CDR2 SFDVKD.

Many counts were recorded for this clonotype. The chain links TRBV5-1 to TRBJ2-1; 7 nucleotides match TRBD1. There are 14 residues in the CDR3. V lost 0 bases, J lost 7 bases, and 4 bases stayed unmatched. Germline assignment: CDR1 SGHRS and CDR2 YFSETQ. The CDR3 protein is CASSLARGSNEQFF. The CDR3 DNA reads as TGCGCCAGCAGCTTGGCCAGGGGGTCAAATGAGCAGTTCTTC.

The rearrangement links TRBV7-2 to TRBJ2-3, with TRBD2 identical over 9 bases. This CDR3 spans 16 amino acids. The germline V gene has CDR1 SGHTA and CDR2 FQGNSA. The trim removed 3 bases at V and 3 bases at J, leaving 7 bases unmatched. The CDR3 sequence: CASSFRASGTTDTQYF. CDR3 DNA: TGTGCCAGCAGCTTCAGAGCTAGCGGGACGACAGATACGCAGTATTTT.

This clonotype has a count of ten or more. The chain combines TRBV7-6 with TRBJ2-1, with D maybe TRBD2 (5 bases). Germline CDR1 SGHVS, CDR2 FNYEAQ. Trimming removed 4 bases at V and 0 bases at J, with 10 bases between. CDR3 length: 15 residues. CDR3 in amino acids: CASSSWTGSYNEQFF. The CDR3 nucleotides are TGTGCCAGCAGCTCTTGGACTGGCTCCTACAATGAGCAGTTCTTC.

This clonotype was counted at least ten times. V gene TRBV7-2 combines with J gene TRBJ1-2; a weak D match, TRBD1 (5 bases). CDR1 and CDR2 from the germline V gene are SGHTA and FQGNSA. The ends were cut back, 4 bases at V and 1 base at J, with 10 bases in the middle. The CDR3 contains 14 residues. Here the CDR3 reads CASSYDRLNYGYTF. The CDR3 bases are TGTGCCAGCAGCTACGACAGACTTAACTATGGCTACACCTTC.

This clonotype showed up just a few times. The V call is TRBV20-1, the J call TRBJ2-7; no clear D gene. V lost 4 bases and J 5 bases, leaving 18 bases between the germline ends. The CDR3 contains 14 residues. Germline CDR1 and CDR2: DFQATT and SNEGSKA (reference sequence). The chain's CDR3 is CSATRPRGPNEQYF. CDR3 nucleotides: TGCAGTGCTACCCGCCCCAGAGGCCCCAACGAGCAGTACTTC.

The genes are TRBV24-1 and TRBJ2-3; D possibly corresponds to TRBD1 (5 bases). Germline V lookup: CDR1 KGHDR, CDR2 SFDVKD. CDR3 size: 17 residues. Trimming took 1 base from V and 2 from J, leaving 15 bases between them. CDR3 residues: CATSDFGREGSTDTQYF. The CDR3 DNA reads TGTGCCACCAGTGATTTCGGCAGGGAAGGTTCCACAGATACGCAGTATTTT.

The chain uses TRBV11-2 and TRBJ2-2; weak D call: TRBD2 (6 bases). The CDR3 runs 13 residues. Germline V gene data show CDR1 as SGHAT and CDR2 as FQNNGV. Trimming removed 1 base at V and 8 bases at J, with 8 bases between. The CDR3 bases are TGTGCCAGCAGCTTAGGAGGGAGGGGGGAGCTGTTTTTT. This translates into CASSLGGRGELFF.

The sample holds a few counts of this clonotype. The genes are TRBV6-5 and TRBJ1-2, with D unclear. CDR1 is MNHEY, CDR2 SVGAGI, per germline. V was cut by 0 bases and J by 4 bases, with 6 bases left in between. The CDR3 is 13 residues long. CDR3 region: CASSYSIVYGYTF. Written as DNA, the CDR3 is TGTGCCAGCAGTTACTCGATCGTCTATGGCTACACCTTC.

The gene calls are TRBV12-3 or TRBV12-4 and TRBJ2-2; D is uncertain. V gave up 4 bases and J gave up 3 bases, with 9 bases separating them. The CDR3 has 14 amino acids. Written as DNA, the CDR3 is TGTGCCAGCAGTTCCCGGGCCTACACCGGGGAGCTGTTTTTT. It yields the protein CASSSRAYTGELFF.

Many counts were recorded for this clonotype. The chain has TRBV7-2 and TRBJ1-3, with D tentatively TRBD1 (6 bases). Deletions cut 5 bases from V and 0 bases from J, with 17 bases between. CDR3 length: 17 amino acids. Per the germline V gene, CDR1 is SGHTA and CDR2 is FQGNSA. The CDR3 sequence: CASSHRTAERSGNTIYF. CDR3 bases: TGTGCCAGCAGCCACCGGACAGCAGAACGCTCTGGAAACACCATATATTTT. The full variable domain, completed using reference TRBV7-2 and TRBJ1-3, is GAGVSQSPSNKVTEKGKDVELRCDPISGHTALYWYRQSLGQGLEFLIYFQGNSAPDKSGLPSDRFSAERTGGSVSTLTIQRTQQEDSAVYLCASSHRTAERSGNTIYFGEGSWLTVV.

The chain links TRBV20-1 to TRBJ1-2, with TRBD1 as a possible D gene (6 bases). The CDR3 is 12 residues long. Germline CDR1 DFQATT, CDR2 SNEGSKA (reference sequence). Trimming removed 1 base from V and 4 bases from J, with 7 bases in between. CDR3 coding DNA: TGCAGTGCTAGAGTAGGGGGCTATGGCTACACCTTC. This sequence encodes CSARVGGYGYTF.

A few counts support this clonotype. This chain connects TRBV2 to TRBJ1-4, with D hard to call. From germline, CDR1 is SNHLY and CDR2 FYNNEI. The CDR3 is 13 residues long. V was trimmed by 10 bases and J by 7 bases, leaving 16 bases between them. Here the CDR3 DNA reads TGTGCCACCGCCGGGCCCGAAGGTGAAAAACTGTTTTTT. This sequence encodes CATAGPEGEKLFF.

The CDR3 sequence is CASSFGTGRGYTF. The CDR3 DNA reads as TGTGCCAGCAGCTTTGGGACAGGGCGAGGCTACACCTTC. This rearrangement joins TRBV7-8 to TRBJ1-2; 9 bases are shared with TRBD1. J was trimmed by 8 bases and V by 3 bases; bases with no gene match: 4. Germline V gene sequence: CDR1 SGHVS, CDR2 FQNEAQ. CDR3 length: 13 residues.

The V and J genes are TRBV12-3 or TRBV12-4 and TRBJ2-5; D not certain. The CDR3 contains 13 residues. Trimming took off 5 bases at V and 2 bases at J, with 9 bases between the two ends. The CDR3 coding sequence is TGTGCCAGCAGTGGCCGGGTTCAAGAGACCCAGTACTTC. It encodes CASSGRVQETQYF.

The sample holds many counts of this clonotype. CDR3 nucleotides: TGCGCCAGCAGCTTATCGGTTGAACTGTACGAGCAGTACTTC. Its translation is CASSLSVELYEQYF. This rearrangement joins TRBV5-1 to TRBJ2-7; the D is unclear. The V end lost 2 bases, the J end lost 4 bases, and 13 bases lay between the germline ends. CDR1 is SGHRS and CDR2 is YFSETQ in the germline V gene. This CDR3 is 14 amino acids long.

There are a few counts of this clonotype. The chain is built from TRBV2 and TRBJ2-7; 7 nucleotides align to TRBD2. Germline loops: CDR1 SNHLY, CDR2 FYNNEI. Trimming cost V 8 bases and J 2 bases; bases outside gene matches: 6. The CDR3 covers 13 residues. The CDR3 here is CASGGGPTYEQYF. In DNA, the CDR3 is TGTGCCAGCGGGGGGGGACCAACCTACGAGCAGTACTTC.

The rearrangement uses TRBV5-5 and TRBJ1-6, with 7 bases aligning to TRBD1. J gave up 4 bases and V 2 bases, and 6 bases lay outside the gene matches. This CDR3 is built from 16 residues. From germline, CDR1 is SGHKS and CDR2 YYEKEE (reference sequence). CDR3 sequence (DNA): TGTGCCAGCAGCTTAATGGCAGGGGGTTATAATTCACCCCTCCACTTT. Its protein is CASSLMAGGYNSPLHF. The full variable domain, with the rest looked up from reference TRBV5-5 and TRBJ1-6, is DAGVTQSPTHLIKTRGQQVTLRCSPISGHKSVSWYQQVLGQGPQFIFQYYEKEERGRGNFPDRFSARQFPNYSSELNVNALLLGDSALYLCASSLMAGGYNSPLHFGNGTRLTVT.

This clonotype appeared a few times. The junction departs from the called germline gene at one end, perhaps through a read error. V and J are TRBV20-1 and TRBJ2-1, with 11 bases that match TRBD2. Germline CDR1 is DFQATT and CDR2 is SNEGSKA (reference sequence). This CDR3 region has 17 residues. The CDR3 coding sequence is TGCAGTACTAGGACGGTAGCGGGAGGGAGAGGACACAATGAGCAGTTCTTC. This translates into CSTRTVAGGRGHNEQFF.

The V call is TRBV10-3, the J call TRBJ2-7; 7 nucleotides agree with TRBD1. Germline CDR1 is ENHRY and CDR2 is SYGVKD. Germline trimming cut 5 bases from V and 3 bases from J; bases unmatched to any gene: 4. This CDR3 region has 13 residues. The CDR3 nucleotides read TGTGCCATCAGTCCTACAGGGGACTACGAGCAGTACTTC. Translation gives CAISPTGDYEQYF.

The rearrangement joins TRBV20-1 to TRBJ1-1; 8 bases fit TRBD1. V trimming: 3 bases; J trimming: 1 base; junction bases outside the gene matches: 4. This CDR3 comprises 14 residues. Germline V gene lookup returns CDR1 DFQATT and CDR2 SNEGSKA (reference sequence). In DNA, the CDR3 is TGCAGTGCTAGTAACAGGGGGAAGAACACTGAAGCTTTCTTT. This codes for CSASNRGKNTEAFF.

The rearrangement joins TRBV6-5 to TRBJ1-3; no reliable D call. V lost 10 bases and J 0 bases, leaving 7 bases between the germline ends. The CDR3 spans 12 residues. Germline lookup yields CDR1 MNHEY and CDR2 SVGAGI. CDR3 nucleotides: TGTGCCACCCGAGGCTCTGGAAACACCATATATTTT. It translates to CATRGSGNTIYF.

This clonotype has a count of ten or more. The chain recombines TRBV5-1 with TRBJ2-7, with TRBD1 matching 7 bases. V lost 1 base and J lost 5; bases outside the gene matches: 9. CDR3 length: 15 residues. Germline V lookup: CDR1 SGHRS, CDR2 YFSETQ. The CDR3 nucleotides are TGCGCCAGCAGCTTGAATGACAGGGAAGGGCACGAGCAGTACTTC. Amino acid sequence: CASSLNDREGHEQYF.

The count of this clonotype is one. This chain links TRBV12-3 or TRBV12-4 with TRBJ2-2; D perhaps matches TRBD2 (6 bases). This CDR3 comprises 13 residues. V gave up 6 bases and J gave up 6 bases, with 11 bases separating them. The CDR3 region is CASRLTSPGELFF. The CDR3 DNA sequence: TGTGCCAGCAGATTAACTAGCCCCGGGGAGCTGTTTTTT.

This clonotype has ten or more counts. The chain is built from TRBV20-1 and TRBJ2-7; 10 bases map to TRBD1. There are 14 residues in the CDR3. Germline CDR1 and CDR2: DFQATT and SNEGSKA (reference sequence). V lost 5 bases, J lost 4 bases, and 8 bases stayed unmatched. CDR3 coding DNA: TGCAGTGCTCCCGGGACAGGGGTTGGGTACGAGCAGTACTTC. It yields the protein CSAPGTGVGYEQYF.

This clonotype was counted many times. The chain links TRBV13 to TRBJ2-1; possibly TRBD1 for D (6 bases). V lost 3 bases to trimming and J lost 7 bases, with 10 bases between them. This CDR3 comprises 13 residues. CDR1 is PRHDT and CDR2 is FYEKMQ in the germline V gene (reference sequence). DNA for the CDR3: TGTGCCAGCAGCTTGTACCAGGGGAATGAGCAGTTCTTC. Its protein is CASSLYQGNEQFF.

The sample holds many counts of this clonotype. V is TRBV6-2 or TRBV6-3 and J is TRBJ2-7; D possibly corresponds to TRBD1 (5 bases). Trimming cost V 6 bases and J 0 bases, with 18 bases left between them. Germline CDR1 is MNHEY and CDR2 is SVGEGT. The CDR3 contains 16 residues. In DNA, the CDR3 is TGTGCCAGCAGAGCCAGAGACAGTCCCGTCTCCTACGAGCAGTACTTC. The encoded protein is CASRARDSPVSYEQYF.

This clonotype was picked up many times. The CDR3 DNA is TGTGCCAGCAGCTTAGAAGTTGCCGTCAGGCCCAAAAACATTCAGTACTTC. Amino acids: CASSLEVAVRPKNIQYF. This chain connects TRBV11-2 to TRBJ2-4; D gene uncertain. CDR1 SGHAT and CDR2 FQNNGV come from the germline V gene. Trimming took off 0 bases at V and 2 bases at J, with 14 bases between the two ends. This CDR3 has 17 residues.

This clonotype came up many times. The chain has TRBV7-2 and TRBJ2-7, with D perhaps matching TRBD2 (6 bases). The CDR3 runs 13 residues. Germline CDR1 and CDR2: SGHTA and FQGNSA. V lost 7 bases and J lost 6, with 16 bases in between. CDR3 DNA sequence: TGTGCCAGCACCCCGGTCCGGGAGAGCGAGCAGTACTTC. This encodes CASTPVRESEQYF. The complete variable domain, with remaining parts taken from reference TRBV7-2 and TRBJ2-7, reads GAGVSQSPSNKVTEKGKDVELRCDPISGHTALYWYRQSLGQGLEFLIYFQGNSAPDKSGLPSDRFSAERTGGSVSTLTIQRTQQEDSAVYLCASTPVRESEQYFGPGTRLTVT.

This clonotype was recorded many times. The gene calls are TRBV7-6 and TRBJ2-1; D gene ambiguous. CDR1 SGHVS and CDR2 FNYEAQ come from the germline V gene. The CDR3 length is 13 residues. V gave up 1 base and J gave up 14 bases, with 15 bases separating them. The CDR3 region is CASSLGIQTQKFF. The DNA for the CDR3 is TGTGCCAGCAGCTTAGGGATCCAAACCCAAAAGTTCTTC.